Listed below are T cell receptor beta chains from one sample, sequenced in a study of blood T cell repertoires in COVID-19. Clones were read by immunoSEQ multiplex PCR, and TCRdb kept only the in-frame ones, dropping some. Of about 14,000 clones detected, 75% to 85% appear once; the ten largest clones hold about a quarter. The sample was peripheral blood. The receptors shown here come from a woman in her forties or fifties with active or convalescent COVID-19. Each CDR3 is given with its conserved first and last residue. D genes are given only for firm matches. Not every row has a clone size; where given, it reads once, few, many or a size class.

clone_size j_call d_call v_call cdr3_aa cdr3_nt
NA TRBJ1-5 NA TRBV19 CASSIAGNNQPQHF TGTGCCAGTAGTATAGCAGGGAACAATCAGCCCCAGCATTTT
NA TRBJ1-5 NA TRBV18 CASSPGGNQPQHF TGTGCCAGCTCACCAGGAGGCAATCAGCCCCAGCATTTT
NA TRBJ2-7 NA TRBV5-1 CASSLGQALDEQYF TGCGCCAGCAGCTTGGGACAGGCCTTGGACGAGCAGTACTTC
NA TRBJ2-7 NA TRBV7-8 CASSFPPNNLYGEQYF TGTGCCAGCAGCTTTCCCCCGAATAACCTCTACGGGGAGCAGTACTTC
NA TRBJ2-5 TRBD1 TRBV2 CASTPGTGSGTQYF TGTGCCAGCACCCCCGGGACAGGGTCGGGGACCCAGTACTTC
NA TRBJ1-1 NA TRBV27 CASSWATNTEAFF TGTGCCAGCAGTTGGGCGACAAACACTGAAGCTTTCTTT
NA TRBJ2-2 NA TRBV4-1 CASRPGVGPYPGELFF TGCGCCAGCAGACCGGGTGTGGGGCCTTATCCCGGGGAGCTGTTTTTT
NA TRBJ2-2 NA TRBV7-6 CASSLSPLKGELFF TGTGCCAGCAGCCTATCCCCCCTCAAGGGGGAGCTGTTTTTT
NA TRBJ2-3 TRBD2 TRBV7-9 CASSPWMREGPVDTQYF TGTGCCAGCAGCCCCTGGATGCGGGAGGGCCCGGTAGATACGCAGTATTTT
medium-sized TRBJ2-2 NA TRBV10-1 CASSGRVDGELFF TGCGCCAGCAGTGGGAGGGTTGACGGGGAGCTGTTTTTT
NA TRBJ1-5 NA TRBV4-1 CASSQDPSAGRGGNQPQHF TGCGCCAGCAGCCAAGATCCATCGGCGGGGAGGGGCGGCAATCAGCCCCAGCATTTT
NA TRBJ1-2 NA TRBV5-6 CASSFRQVLYGYTF TGTGCCAGCAGCTTTCGTCAGGTCCTCTATGGCTACACCTTC
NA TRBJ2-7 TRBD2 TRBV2 CARGPLAGGLYEQYF TGTGCCAGAGGCCCACTAGCGGGAGGGCTCTACGAGCAGTACTTC
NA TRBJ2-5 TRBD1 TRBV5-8 CASSPGTGSQETQYF TGTGCCAGCAGCCCCGGGACAGGGTCCCAAGAGACCCAGTACTTC
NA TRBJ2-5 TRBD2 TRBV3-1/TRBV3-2 CASSSGLAGGSETQYF TGTGCCAGCAGCTCCGGACTAGCGGGAGGATCGGAGACCCAGTACTTC
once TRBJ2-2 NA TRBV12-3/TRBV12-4 CASSPDTGELFF TGTGCCAGCAGCCCAGACACCGGGGAGCTGTTTTTT
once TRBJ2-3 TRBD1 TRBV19 CASSIIIPGTGGFTDTQYF TGTGCCAGTAGTATAATAATTCCCGGGACAGGGGGCTTCACAGATACGCAGTATTTT
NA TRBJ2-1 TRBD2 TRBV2 CASTLRFLSRRTSRSNEQFF TGTGCCAGCACTCTAAGGTTTCTGTCTCGAAGGACTAGCAGAAGCAATGAGCAGTTCTTC
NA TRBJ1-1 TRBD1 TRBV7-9 CASSPRQGLNTEAFF TGTGCCAGCAGCCCCCGACAGGGGCTAAACACTGAAGCTTTCTTT
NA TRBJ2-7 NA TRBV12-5 CASGLVPQYEQYF TGTGCTAGTGGTTTGGTTCCACAGTACGAGCAGTACTTC
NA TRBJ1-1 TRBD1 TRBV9 CASTRTGGGTEAFF TGTGCCAGCACCAGGACAGGGGGAGGCACTGAAGCTTTCTTT
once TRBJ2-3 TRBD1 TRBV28 CASSSRDRDNTDTQYF TGTGCCAGCAGCTCCAGAGACAGGGATAACACAGATACGCAGTATTTT
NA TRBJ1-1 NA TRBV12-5 CASGLGQGMNTEAFF TGTGCTAGTGGTTTAGGGCAGGGCATGAACACTGAAGCTTTCTTT
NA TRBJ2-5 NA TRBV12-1 CASSSPGHQKETQYF TGTGCCAGCAGCTCTCCGGGACACCAAAAAGAGACCCAGTACTTC
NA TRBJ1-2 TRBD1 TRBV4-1 CASSPLGRGGSGYTF TGCGCCAGCAGCCCCCTTGGCCGAGGGGGCTCTGGCTACACCTTC
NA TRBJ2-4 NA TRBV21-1 CASGRQWIDRAKNIQYF TGTGCCAGCGGACGCCAATGGATTGACAGGGCAAAAAACATTCAGTACTTC
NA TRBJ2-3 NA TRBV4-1 CASSHGGADTQYF TGCGCCAGCAGCCACGGGGGAGCGGATACGCAGTATTTT
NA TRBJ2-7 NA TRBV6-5 CASSYSGGRGEQYF TGTGCCAGCAGTTACTCGGGGGGGCGAGGCGAGCAGTACTTC
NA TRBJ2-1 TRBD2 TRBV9 CASSVLAGATYNEQFF TGTGCCAGCAGCGTCCTAGCGGGGGCTACCTACAATGAGCAGTTCTTC
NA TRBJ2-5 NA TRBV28 CASSLWGRQQQETQYF TGTGCCAGCAGTTTATGGGGAAGACAGCAACAAGAGACCCAGTACTTC
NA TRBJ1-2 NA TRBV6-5 CATGGFGYGYTF TGTGCCACCGGCGGATTTGGCTATGGCTACACCTTC
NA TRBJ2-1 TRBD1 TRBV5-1 CASSPGTGGYNEQFF TGCGCCAGCAGCCCCGGGACAGGGGGTTACAATGAGCAGTTCTTC
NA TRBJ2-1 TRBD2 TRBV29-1 CSVRDWTSGSDEQFF TGCAGCGTTAGAGACTGGACTAGCGGGAGCGATGAGCAGTTCTTC
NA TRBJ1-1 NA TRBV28 CASSPRGGAITEAFF TGTGCCAGCAGTCCACGAGGGGGGGCGATCACTGAAGCTTTCTTT
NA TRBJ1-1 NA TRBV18 CASSPGRGNTEAFF TGTGCCAGCTCACCAGGCAGGGGGAACACTGAAGCTTTCTTT
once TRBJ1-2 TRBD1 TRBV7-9 CASSLLGQGLYGYTF TGTGCCAGCAGCTTATTAGGACAGGGGCTCTATGGCTACACCTTC
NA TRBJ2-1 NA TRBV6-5 CASSYVVASSYNEQFF TGTGCCAGCAGTTACGTGGTGGCCAGCTCCTACAATGAGCAGTTCTTC
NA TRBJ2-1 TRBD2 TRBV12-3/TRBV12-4 CASSQTSDEQFF TGTGCCAGCAGCCAAACTAGCGATGAGCAGTTCTTC
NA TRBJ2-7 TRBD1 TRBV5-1 CASSLNRGFQRATYEQYF TGCGCCAGCAGCTTAAACAGGGGGTTCCAGCGGGCAACCTACGAGCAGTACTTC
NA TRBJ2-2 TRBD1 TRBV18 CASAVGTGYLSGELFF TGTGCCAGCGCAGTCGGGACAGGGTATTTGTCCGGGGAGCTGTTTTTT
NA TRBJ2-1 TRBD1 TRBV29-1 CSVEVLDRAPYNEQFF TGCAGCGTTGAAGTGCTGGACAGGGCACCCTACAATGAGCAGTTCTTC
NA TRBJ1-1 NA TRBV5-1 CASSFESRGTEAFF TGCGCCAGCAGCTTCGAAAGCAGGGGTACTGAAGCTTTCTTT
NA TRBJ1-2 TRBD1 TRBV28 CASSSQGQGAIYGYTF TGTGCCAGCAGTTCCCAGGGACAGGGGGCTATCTATGGCTACACCTTC
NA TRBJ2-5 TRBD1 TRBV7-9 CASSLGQGRQETQYF TGTGCCAGCAGCCTAGGACAGGGGCGGCAAGAGACCCAGTACTTC